This is a list of T cell receptor beta chains from one sample in a study of early T cells in non-severe SARS-CoV-2 infection. TCRdb ran MiXCR on the 5' RACE reads and lists one entry per CDR3 protein. The repertoire holds about 35,000 distinct CDR3 sequences, with about 7% as singletons. Sequenced material: whole blood. The receptors were gathered from an adult who was a healthcare worker with PCR-confirmed SARS-CoV-2 infection or an uninfected control (not recorded which). Both conserved end residues are part of each CDR3. The D gene is left open where the match is weak. Clone size is stated in some rows and not others, as once, few, many or a class when expanded.

d_gene	v_gene	abundance	j_gene	CDR3aa	CDR3nt
.	TRBV9	.	TRBJ2-7	CASSVAGDLYEQYF	TGTGCCAGCAGCGTCGCAGGGGATCTCTACGAGCAGTACTTC
.	TRBV6-2/TRBV6-3	.	TRBJ1-2	CASSYTGMEGYTF	TGTGCCAGCAGTTACACAGGGATGGAAGGCTACACCTTC
TRBD1	TRBV25-1	many	TRBJ2-2	CASSKAGQANTGELFF	TGTGCCAGCAGCAAGGCGGGACAGGCGAACACCGGGGAGCTGTTTTTT
TRBD2	TRBV7-7	many	TRBJ2-1	CASSSQAGVANEQFF	TGTGCCAGCAGCTCCCAAGCGGGAGTTGCCAATGAGCAGTTCTTC
.	TRBV4-2	many	TRBJ2-4	CASSQALLAKNIQYF	TGTGCCAGCAGCCAAGCCCTATTAGCCAAAAACATTCAGTACTTC
TRBD1	TRBV5-1	.	TRBJ2-2	CASSPGTGSTGELFF	TGCGCCAGCAGCCCCGGGACAGGGAGCACCGGGGAGCTGTTTTTT
.	TRBV5-1	many	TRBJ2-2	CASSFGTDTGELFF	TGCGCCAGCAGCTTTGGAACAGACACCGGGGAGCTGTTTTTT
TRBD1	TRBV20-1	many	TRBJ2-7	CSASPGTGVSYEQYF	TGCAGTGCAAGCCCCGGGACAGGGGTATCCTACGAGCAGTACTTC
TRBD1	TRBV6-2/TRBV6-3	few	TRBJ1-5	CASSLPGQGDSNQPQHF	TGTGCCAGCAGTCTTCCGGGACAGGGCGATAGCAATCAGCCCCAGCATTTT
.	TRBV7-9	.	TRBJ1-1	CASSAQSITEAFF	TGTGCCAGCAGCGCTCAGTCGATTACTGAAGCTTTCTTT
.	TRBV11-2	.	TRBJ1-1	CASSLGGKWEAFF	TGTGCCAGCAGCTTAGGGGGGAAGTGGGAAGCTTTCTTT
.	TRBV7-9	many	TRBJ1-1	CASSFPQGNPEAFF	TGTGCCAGCAGCTTCCCACAGGGTAACCCTGAAGCTTTCTTT
.	TRBV7-9	many	TRBJ2-3	CASSPLNKPRGRTDTQYF	TGTGCCAGCAGCCCACTGAATAAACCCAGGGGGAGGACAGATACGCAGTATTTT
.	TRBV12-3/TRBV12-4	.	TRBJ2-6	CASSVRGAGANVLTF	TGTGCCAGCAGTGTCCGCGGGGCTGGGGCCAACGTCCTGACTTTC
TRBD2	TRBV2	medium-sized	TRBJ2-1	CASSDPLAGGWNEQFF	TGTGCCAGCAGTGATCCCCTAGCGGGAGGATGGAATGAGCAGTTCTTC
TRBD2	TRBV10-3	.	TRBJ2-7	CAIGAGGSYEQYF	TGTGCCATCGGGGCGGGAGGGTCATACGAGCAGTACTTC
.	TRBV30	many	TRBJ1-2	CAWSVQGHYGYTF	TGTGCCTGGAGTGTACAGGGCCACTATGGCTACACCTTC
.	TRBV3-1	.	TRBJ2-1	CASSQGLLNYNEQFF	TGTGCCAGCAGCCAAGGACTTCTAAACTACAATGAGCAGTTCTTC
.	TRBV3-1	.	TRBJ1-5	CASSQDTANQPQHF	TGTGCCAGCAGCCAAGACACGGCAAATCAGCCCCAGCATTTT
.	TRBV11-3	.	TRBJ2-3	CASRGMGSDTQYF	TGTGCCAGCAGGGGGATGGGGTCAGATACGCAGTATTTT
.	TRBV24-1	.	TRBJ2-1	CATSDSLQATYNEQFF	TGTGCCACCAGTGATTCGCTCCAGGCCACCTACAATGAGCAGTTCTTC
.	TRBV11-2	many	TRBJ1-1	CASSFPGGTEAFF	TGTGCCAGCAGCTTCCCTGGGGGCACTGAAGCTTTCTTT
.	TRBV11-2	many	TRBJ2-3	CASSLEAGRTDTQYF	TGTGCCAGCAGCCTAGAGGCAGGGCGCACAGATACGCAGTATTTT
TRBD1	TRBV7-9	few	TRBJ2-2	CASSLVHTGAPGELFF	TGTGCCAGCAGCTTAGTCCATACAGGGGCCCCCGGGGAGCTGTTTTTT
TRBD1	TRBV18	many	TRBJ2-7	CASSQARIPGQGVDEQYF	TGTGCCAGCTCACAAGCGAGAATACCGGGACAGGGTGTCGACGAGCAGTACTTC
TRBD1	TRBV20-1	few	TRBJ2-7	CSARWAGGFNEQYF	TGCAGTGCTAGATGGGCAGGGGGATTCAACGAGCAGTACTTC
TRBD1	TRBV29-1	many	TRBJ1-1	CSVGSPGTGNTEAFF	TGCAGCGTCGGCAGTCCCGGGACAGGGAACACTGAAGCTTTCTTT
.	TRBV28	.	TRBJ1-1	CASSPAIGATEAFF	TGTGCCAGCAGTCCGGCTATAGGGGCTACTGAAGCTTTCTTT
.	TRBV6-6	many	TRBJ1-1	CASSLVLRGTEAFF	TGTGCCAGCAGCCTCGTGCTTAGGGGCACTGAAGCTTTCTTT
.	TRBV5-6	few	TRBJ2-7	CASSLRKYEQYF	TGTGCCAGCAGCTTGAGGAAGTACGAGCAGTACTTC
TRBD2	TRBV25-1	many	TRBJ2-1	CASSLAGGTSGNEQFF	TGTGCCAGCAGTTTAGCGGGAGGCACTTCTGGCAATGAGCAGTTCTTC
TRBD2	TRBV20-1	medium-sized	TRBJ2-5	CSASLAGEVLETQYF	TGCAGTGCTTCCCTTGCGGGGGAGGTCCTAGAGACCCAGTACTTC
TRBD2	TRBV6-4	many	TRBJ2-3	CASSTGTSGTDTQYF	TGTGCCAGCAGTACCGGGACTAGCGGTACAGATACGCAGTATTTT
.	TRBV29-1	.	TRBJ2-5	CSVPQGRETQHF	TGCAGCGTTCCACAGGGAAGGGAGACCCAGCACTTC
.	TRBV3-1	many	TRBJ2-5	CASSQDGHQETQYF	TGTGCCAGCAGCCAAGATGGCCACCAAGAGACCCAGTACTTC
TRBD1	TRBV18	many	TRBJ2-1	CASSPINRGESEQFF	TGTGCCAGCTCACCAATCAACAGGGGTGAGAGTGAGCAGTTCTTC
TRBD1	TRBV14	many	TRBJ1-2	CASSQEDRAIGYTF	TGTGCCAGCAGCCAAGAAGACAGGGCTATTGGCTACACCTTC
.	TRBV20-1	many	TRBJ2-7	CSARWDSGSYEQYF	TGCAGTGCTCGGTGGGACTCGGGTTCCTACGAGCAGTACTTC
.	TRBV12-3/TRBV12-4	.	TRBJ2-6	CASRSPDSGANVLTF	TGTGCCAGCAGGTCTCCCGACTCTGGGGCCAACGTCCTGACTTTC
.	TRBV7-6	many	TRBJ1-2	CASSSGPSVVTGYTF	TGTGCCAGCAGCTCGGGACCCTCAGTCGTAACGGGCTACACCTTC
TRBD2	TRBV18	many	TRBJ2-1	CASSPNGGRAGDEQFF	TGTGCCAGCTCACCGAACGGCGGGAGGGCCGGGGATGAGCAGTTCTTC
.	TRBV14	many	TRBJ1-1	CASSPQAMKAFF	TGTGCCAGCAGCCCCCAAGCTATGAAAGCTTTCTTT
TRBD1	TRBV5-1	many	TRBJ2-7	CASSPRTGKGYEQYF	TGCGCCAGCAGCCCCCGGACAGGGAAGGGCTACGAGCAGTACTTC
TRBD2	TRBV30	.	TRBJ2-3	CAWRRRVQPSGGRTDTQYF	TGTGCCTGGAGGCGACGAGTACAACCTAGCGGAGGGCGCACAGATACGCAGTATTTT
TRBD1	TRBV7-9	few	TRBJ1-5	CASSRTGDSNQPQHF	TGTGCCAGCAGCAGGACAGGGGATAGCAATCAGCCCCAGCATTTT
.	TRBV28	few	TRBJ1-2	CASSTSISGVGRGYTF	TGTGCCAGCAGTACCTCAATATCGGGAGTTGGTAGGGGCTACACCTTC
TRBD1	TRBV12-3/TRBV12-4	many	TRBJ2-1	CASSRDRGNYNEQFF	TGTGCCAGCAGCCGGGACAGGGGGAACTACAATGAGCAGTTCTTC
TRBD1	TRBV12-3/TRBV12-4	many	TRBJ2-2	CASMGQGLTGELFF	TGTGCCAGCATGGGACAGGGCCTCACCGGGGAGCTGTTTTTT
.	TRBV3-1	.	TRBJ2-7	CASSARLLVGYEQYF	TGTGCCAGCAGCGCCAGGCTACTAGTGGGCTACGAGCAGTACTTC
.	TRBV27	few	TRBJ2-2	CASSLLGQTHTGELFF	TGTGCCAGCAGTTTATTAGGACAGACACACACCGGGGAGCTGTTTTTT
.	TRBV5-5	many	TRBJ2-5	CASSPPPLEETQYF	TGTGCCAGCAGCCCCCCCCCGCTTGAGGAGACCCAGTACTTC
TRBD1	TRBV28	few	TRBJ1-5	CASSDAGQFSNQPQHF	TGTGCCAGCAGCGACGCGGGACAGTTTAGCAATCAGCCCCAGCATTTT
.	TRBV3-1	.	TRBJ2-7	CASSQDEYEQYF	TGTGCCAGCAGCCAAGATGAGTACGAGCAGTACTTC
TRBD1	TRBV12-3/TRBV12-4	many	TRBJ1-5	CASTATGGKPQHF	TGTGCCAGCACCGCGACAGGGGGCAAGCCCCAGCATTTT
.	TRBV15	few	TRBJ2-2	CATSNQNTGELFF	TGTGCCACCAGCAATCAGAACACCGGGGAGCTGTTTTTT
.	TRBV20-1	many	TRBJ2-7	CSARGPWRQSYEQYF	TGCAGTGCTAGAGGCCCCTGGCGGCAGTCCTACGAGCAGTACTTC
TRBD2	TRBV7-3	many	TRBJ2-1	CASSSTSGGNEQFF	TGTGCCAGCAGCTCGACTAGCGGTGGCAATGAGCAGTTCTTC
TRBD1	TRBV29-1	many	TRBJ2-7	CSVDSGQGIFYEQYF	TGCAGCGTAGACTCGGGACAGGGGATTTTTTACGAGCAGTACTTC
.	TRBV27	many	TRBJ1-5	CASSSQGPHLLNQPQHF	TGTGCCAGCAGTTCTCAGGGGCCCCACCTTTTGAATCAGCCCCAGCATTTT
TRBD2	TRBV10-3	.	TRBJ2-2	CAISPHYSGRGGGELFF	TGTGCCATCAGCCCGCACTATAGCGGGAGAGGTGGCGGGGAGCTGTTTTTT